The 10 T cell receptor beta chains presented below share a single source sample, sequenced in a study of graft-versus-host responses after intestinal transplantation. Stimulators, approximately 200,000 irradiated and violet-dye-labeled cells, were plated with approximately 200,000 CFSE-labeled responder cells. Measured with immunoSEQ multiplex PCR; TCRdb has only the in-frame clones, and not every one. The sample holds 6,500 to 7,500 clones; roughly a third are singletons and the top ten take less than 4.5%. The material sequenced was alloreactive CD8+ T cells from a mixed lymphocyte reaction culture, taken before transplantation. Noted subset: CFSE-low proliferating T cells sorted from approximately 6-day pre-transplant mixed lymphocyte reaction (GvH or HvG direction). Every receptor here comes from a human patient who was an organ donor for intestinal transplantation.

By sample fraction, this clone is large (0.1 to 1%). V and J are TRBV19 and TRBJ2-7; D unresolved. The CDR3 runs to 14 residues. Trimming removed 6 bases from V and 1 base from J, with 13 bases in between. Germline loops: CDR1 LNHDA, CDR2 SQIVND (reference sequence). The DNA of the CDR3 is TGTGCCAGTAGGTGGGCCTCCGGATCCTACGAGCAGTACTTC. This sequence encodes CASRWASGSYEQYF. The full variable domain, in which reference TRBV19 and TRBJ2-7 provide the parts outside the CDR3, is DGGITQSPKYLFRKEGQNVTLSCEQNLNHDAMYWYRQDPGQGLRLIYYSQIVNDFQKGDIAEGYSVSREKKESFPLTVTSAQKNPTAFYLCASRWASGSYEQYFGPGTRLTVT.

This clone is deemed medium-sized. This CDR3 reads CASSQVRTGEGYTF. The CDR3 DNA is TGTGCCAGCAGCCAAGTAAGGACAGGCGAAGGCTACACCTTC. The V gene is TRBV14, the J gene TRBJ1-2, with 7 bases lining up with TRBD1. The CDR3 is 14 amino acids. V dropped 1 base and J dropped 8; count of bases not matched to a gene: 7. Germline values: CDR1 SGHDN, CDR2 FVKESK.

This clone is labeled as medium-sized. The rearrangement uses TRBV28 and TRBJ2-1; 7 nucleotides agree with TRBD1. The V and J ends lost 3 bases and 12 bases, in that order; junction bases with no gene match: 5. The CDR3 totals 12 residues. From germline, CDR1 is MDHEN and CDR2 SYDVKM. The CDR3: CASSFWNRGQFF. In DNA, the CDR3 is TGTGCCAGCAGTTTTTGGAACAGGGGGCAGTTCTTC.

V usage is TRBV4-1 and J usage is TRBJ2-7, with TRBD1 matching over 7 bases. Trimming cost V 1 base and J 0 bases; bases outside gene matches: 3. The CDR3 consists of 15 residues. Germline V gives CDR1 MGHRA, CDR2 YSYEKL. The CDR3: CASSQVQGPSYEQYF. CDR3 coding DNA: TGCGCCAGCAGCCAAGTACAGGGGCCCTCCTACGAGCAGTACTTC.

By share, this clone counts as medium-sized. The J gene is TRBJ1-2, the V gene TRBV4-1; 9 nucleotides line up with TRBD1. The V and J ends lost 4 bases and 4 bases, in that order; junction bases with no gene match: 4. The CDR3 totals 14 residues. Germline V gene data show CDR1 as MGHRA and CDR2 as YSYEKL. The DNA for the CDR3 is TGCGCCAGCAGCCCGGGACAGGGAAGCTATGGCTACACCTTC. It encodes CASSPGQGSYGYTF.

There are a few counts of this clone. The chain is built from TRBV29-1 and TRBJ1-2; weak D call: TRBD1 (6 bases). The CDR3 contains 12 residues. V lost 5 bases and J lost 8, with 15 bases in between. In germline, CDR1 is SQVTM, CDR2 ANQGSEA. The CDR3, as DNA: TGCAGCGTTCTTGGGGGCTGGATGGGCTACACCTTC. Protein product: CSVLGGWMGYTF.

The chain employs TRBV23-1 and TRBJ2-7; D unclear. TRBV23-1 qualifies as an ORF whose function is uncertain. The CDR3 is 15 amino acids. The V and J ends lost 5 bases and 3 bases respectively, with 17 bases between them. CDR3 amino acids: CASSSMFSQVYEQYF. In nucleotides, the CDR3 is TGCGCCAGCAGTTCAATGTTCAGTCAGGTCTACGAGCAGTACTTC.

This clone ranks as medium-sized. The genes are TRBV5-1 and TRBJ2-7; TRBD2 agrees at 9 bases. The ends lost 4 bases at V and 6 bases at J; junction bases unmatched: 11. Germline V CDR1 and CDR2: SGHRS, YFSETQ. The CDR3 runs to 15 residues. The CDR3 sequence is CASSPFLAGFREQYF. CDR3 coding DNA: TGCGCCAGCAGCCCCTTTCTAGCGGGATTCCGCGAGCAGTACTTC. Full variable domain (outside the CDR3, taken from reference TRBV5-1 and TRBJ2-7): KAGVTQTPRYLIKTRGQQVTLSCSPISGHRSVSWYQQTPGQGLQFLFEYFSETQRNKGNFPGRFSGRQFSNSRSEMNVSTLELGDSALYLCASSPFLAGFREQYFGPGTRLTVT.

This clone has just a few counts. This chain links TRBV25-1 with TRBJ2-1, with D maybe TRBD1 (7 bases). The V and J ends lost 9 bases and 7 bases respectively, with 22 bases between them. Per germline, CDR1 MGHDK and CDR2 SYGVNS. The CDR3 consists of 15 residues. The CDR3 bases are TGTGCCAGAGGAGGGGGCTGGCGGCCGGGGAATGAGCAGTTCTTC. Translation: CARGGGWRPGNEQFF. The entire variable domain, with the rest obtained from reference TRBV25-1 and TRBJ2-1, is as follows: EADIYQTPRYLVIGTGKKITLECSQTMGHDKMYWYQQDPGMELHLIHYSYGVNSTEKGDLSSESTVSRIRTEHFPLTLESARPSHTSQYLCARGGGWRPGNEQFFGPGTRLTVL.

V and J are TRBV7-9 and TRBJ1-5, with D unresolved. Trimming pared 0 bases from V and 0 bases from J, leaving 15 bases between. This CDR3 region has 18 residues. CDR1 is SEHNR, CDR2 FQNEAQ, per germline (reference sequence). CDR3 region: CASSLAIPRPVSNQPQHF. CDR3 in DNA: TGTGCCAGCAGCTTAGCAATTCCCAGGCCAGTTAGCAATCAGCCCCAGCATTTT.